The present TCR beta chain was sequenced within a study of CD8+CD57+ T cells in acquired aplastic anemia (dated by TCRdb to about 2018). General notes on the study: DNA extracted from sorted CD4+ and CD8+ cells had a mean of roughly 3 ug, with a range of about 0.2 to 30 ug. Mean read counts for healthy donor samples were approximately 10 million for CD4+ cells and some 12 million for CD8+ cells.

TCR beta VDJ combination and CDR3 sequence profiling used genomic DNA as the template. An Illumina HiSeq 2000 was used for TCR repertoire sequencing. The published analysis was carried out like this. Repertoire assessment relied on Simpson's diversity index, CDR3 size and DJ length profiles, and TRBV/TRBJ rearrangement plots. The immunodominant clone was defined as the most abundant DNA sequence in deep sequencing data. CDR3 amino acid sequences were checked for sharing across subjects and were also compared against the VDJdb database and published repertoires. The public reads were quality trimmed at Q25 with fastp and then assembled into clones with MiXCR by TCRdb, keeping productive beta chains. Rows with a matching CDR3 protein are joined into one entry that keeps the most common DNA and genes. The V and J calls and clone size are TCRdb's, not the authors'. In all, the sample holds about 170,000 distinct CDR3 sequences, and about three fifths of those were seen once. The top ten clonotypes cover over 40% of the sample.

In this study, sorted CD4+ and CD8+ T cells from the blood of healthy subjects and of severe aplastic anemia patients had their TCR repertoires deep-sequenced. Ficoll-Paque density gradient centrifugation was used to isolate peripheral blood mononuclear cells. Before DNA extraction, CD4+ and CD8+ T cells were sorted by FACS or by magnetic beads. The full study reports these points: Between patients and healthy controls, no significant difference in CD8+ Simpson's diversity was found (P=0.060). Although some 28 CD8+ CDR3 sequences were shared by patients and controls, these sequences appeared highly expressed in patients and within the immunodominant clones of patients.

As to this clonotype: Its antigen is not yet known. No much larger clone exists at a distance of one base, and base qualities are not known.

The sequence was obtained from a human donor in good health. The sample taken for sequencing was sorted CD4+, CD8+, or CD8+CD57+ T cells (not recorded which) from PBMCs.

The CDR3: CASSPDTERAEYF. The sequenced DNA is TGTGCCAGCAGCCCCGACACGGAACGTGCGGAGTACTTC. The chain links TRBV7-2 with TRBJ2-7; the D gene cannot be resolved reliably. As encoded in the germline V gene, CDR1 is SGHTA while CDR2 is FQGNSA. V is cut by 5 bases and J by 11 bases, and the space between the germline ends is 19 bases. Measured from the cysteine to the phenylalanine, the CDR3 is 13 residues long. Only CDR3 DNA is held: 39 bases, read in frame from base 1.